This TCR beta chain was captured in a study of Ad26.COV2.S vaccination and SARS-CoV-2 variants. As for the study in general: Ad26.COV2.S, an intramuscular injection, was given once or twice 56 days apart.

Generated by immunoSEQ multiplex PCR, the TCRdb table keeps only in-frame clones and is missing some. The sample holds more than 350,000 clones, 80% to 95% seen once. The CDR3 is 18 residues long. Germline V gene data show CDR1 as KGHSH and CDR2 as LQKENI. With 6 bases clipped from V and 0 bases from J, the junction kept 13 bases outside the gene matches. As for treatment: 19 received Ad26.COV2.S at low or high dose, single or two shots; 5 received placebo; per-sample allocation not given. Sampling occurred on day 63 after the first vaccine or placebo injection. Remarks on this clone: What it recognizes is unknown.

Study results and caveats: Across vaccine and placebo recipients, the breadth of non-spike TCRs was similar.

The sequence came from a person aged 18-65 years who received the Ad26.COV2.S COVID-19 vaccine or a placebo. The rearrangement links TRBV18 to TRBJ2-2; 7 bases are shared with TRBD2. Sample: peripheral blood, taken in a trial of Ad26.COV2.S vaccine versus placebo. The CDR3 region is CASSPRDLAGANTGELFF. CDR3 nucleotides: TGTGCCAGCTCGCCTCGGGACCTGGCGGGAGCGAACACCGGGGAGCTGTTTTTT.